The following is a TCR beta chain sequence with its context. This clone has more than one count but fewer than ten. It has no known antigen specificity. It has no much larger one-base neighbor in the sample; base qualities were not kept. The data stem from a study of cytomegalovirus exposure and HLA in healthy donors (dated by TCRdb to 2015 to 2018). About the full investigation: An earlier analysis of approximately 640 of the donors reported more than 250 Gb of sequence data and 117 million unique TCR beta sequences from 150 million to 200 million T cells. Among the roughly 400 genotyped donors, 75% to 90% belonged to the genetic ancestry cluster associated with self-reported Caucasian donors. Donor age, sex, ethnicity and CMV serostatus were collected together with the repertoire data. Every repertoire in the discovery cohort had been generated on one and the same sequencing platform. Roughly 310 gigabases of sequencing data and approximately 85 million unique TCR sequences were included in an early release covering about 620 HLA-typed donors. Class I and class II HLA loci were covered by the typing at four-digit resolution. The study aimed to test whether signatures of past pathogen exposure could be identified by cataloging public T cell receptors. Typing coverage varied by locus: about 620-630 donors for A, B, C, DRB1 and DQB1; under 550 for DQA1; over 600 for DPA1; roughly 470 for DPB1. The T cell repertoires of under 700 subjects were profiled by immunosequencing and related to cytomegalovirus serostatus. To predict cytomegalovirus infection status, the study brought together high-throughput TCR immunosequencing, statistical association of individual TCRs with disease status, and machine learning. In the later analysis, no new phenotypic data were used to find candidate immune exposures; instead, reliance was placed on TCR beta sequences and their occurrence across donors. A later genetic analysis took genome-wide SNP genotypes for about 65% of the 666 donors and used that subset as a discovery cohort. To study patterns of TCR occurrence, a later analysis re-analyzed previously published TCR beta repertoires from 650 to 750 donors and added high-resolution HLA genotyping. To decide whether each TCR beta V gene segment behaved as functional or pseudogenic, an earlier analysis of several hundred of the donors relied on high-throughput TCR beta sequencing. Besides the first cohort of 666 subjects, a separate validation cohort made up of 120 different subjects was used. Roughly 5 DR-DQ haplotypes were handled as single units for association and clustering, since linkage in the cohort was strong. Across some 400 genotyped donors of the cohort, an average of roughly 200,000 unique TCR beta nucleotide sequences per donor were sequenced, and around 20% of those sequences were non-productive. Overall results and qualifications from the work: In a later genetic analysis, a missense DCLRE1C variant was associated with V-gene and J-gene trimming of TCR beta chains, and the association was replicated in an independent cohort. According to a later analysis, parvovirus B19, influenza, CMV and Epstein-Barr virus appeared linked to several top co-occurrence clusters. Because some donors lacked HLA typing at each locus, the association tests relied only on the typed subset. Assigning TCR associations to individual alleles was difficult when HLA alleles, especially DR and DQ, strongly co-occurred. Most TCR sequences were observed very rarely across donors, whereas some public TCRs were present in many individuals. Three of the identified cytomegalovirus-associated TCR beta chains were confirmed in vitro to be specific for cytomegalovirus antigens. Seventeen rarely observed V segments, including chromosome 9 orphons, were excluded from the earlier analysis of approximately 500 of the donors because counts were too low. Cytomegalovirus status was reported to be diagnosed by the classifier with high specificity and sensitivity in both the original and validation cohorts. Some IMGT-functional V segments, including TRBV6-2 and TRBV6-3, could not be distinguished by the 87-base-pair reads and were therefore excluded. For the cohort, immune exposure information was limited to CMV serostatus. A later analysis associated some 17,000 TCR beta sequences with specific HLA alleles at a false discovery rate of 0.05. Compared with the approximately 720-donor mean, donors in an Asian-associated ancestry cluster had fewer N-insertions in productive TCRs, according to a later genetic analysis. A further reported finding was that TCR beta sequences accurately predicted the HLA-A and HLA-B alleles for most subjects in the first cohort. In this cohort, only TCR beta chains were sequenced, and detectable features were limited by the absence of alpha or paired-chain data. Compared with equally common non-associated chains, HLA-associated TCR beta chains in a later analysis were more clonally expanded and had lower generation probabilities. Linkage disequilibrium might explain the correlated functional status among segregating V segments, but an unknown experimental factor could not be excluded. Roughly uniform sequencing depth across donors was assumed in presence/absence analyses, although this assumption may not hold. The sequencing pipeline was judged likely to have produced a cluster of highly shared sequence variants as a technical artifact. According to the authors, the approach could potentially be generalized to other disease states and immunological phenotypes. A total of fewer than 200 TCR beta chains were listed by the study as associated with cytomegalovirus. Most CMV-associated TCR beta chains appeared to be HLA-restricted in a later analysis, and the HLA associations seemed to be driven largely by CMV exposure. A later analysis found that TCR association rates varied across HLA loci, with DRB1 alleles showing the most associated TCRs and HLA-C alleles the fewest. An earlier analysis of approximately 530 of the donors showed that most TCR beta V segments appeared in productive rearrangements either about 87% or about 30% of the time, which broadly matched IMGT annotations.

The library was made by the immunoSEQ multiplex PCR assay. For the multiplex PCR, a mixture combining 60 forward primers for TCR Vbeta segments and 13 reverse primers for TCR Jbeta segments was used. A multiplex PCR assay on genomic DNA amplified the CDR3 region of rearranged TCR beta genes. Amplified TCR beta libraries were sequenced as 87-base-pair reads on the Illumina HiSeq System. Regarding the original processing steps: In a later analysis, tens of millions of unique TCR beta chains were counted across the roughly 610 repertoires, and about 10 million of these chains were shared by at least two donors. Raw reads were error-corrected and collapsed into unique sequences with a nearest-neighbor algorithm that merged closely related sequences to remove PCR and sequencing errors. V, D and J gene segments were assigned by aligning CDR3 sequences to IMGT reference sequences. For a sequence to be retained, a match of at least six nucleotides to both a V gene segment and a J gene segment was required. A rearrangement counted as productive if the CDR3 had no stop codons and remained in frame with V and J, and every other rearrangement counted as non-productive. Following IMGT convention, CDR3 was defined as the stretch from the second conserved V-encoded cysteine up to the conserved J-encoded phenylalanine. Sequences without an unambiguous match to a single V gene segment were excluded from the earlier analysis of 450 to 750 of the donors. An earlier analysis of fewer than 750 of the donors classified V segments as functional when productive rearrangements were above 56.7% and as segregating when the standard deviation between donors was above 5%. To diagnose cytomegalovirus status from the catalog of TCR beta chain sequences, a statistical classification framework was built. In a later analysis, V and J genes were assigned by comparing TCR nucleotide sequences against IMGT/GENE-DB human TR gene sequences. In a later analysis, CDR3 sequences and most-parsimonious VDJ recombination scenarios were assigned using the TCRdist pipeline. In a later analysis, every TCR beta chain was defined by the combination of its CDR3 amino acid sequence and its V-gene family, and reads without a unique V-gene family were dropped. As a way to deal with suspected cross-contamination and a sequencing artifact, a later analysis dropped approximately 590 nucleotide sequences that were highly shared and had low generation probability. In a later analysis, a clonal expansion index for each public chain was calculated from normalized within-repertoire ranks of inferred template counts. In a later analysis, generation probabilities were computed using a VDJ recombination model fitted to out-of-frame rearrangements, and the results were checked against IGoR. In a later analysis, hypergeometric tests were used to score TCR-TCR, TCR-HLA and TCR-CMV co-occurrence, with a repertoire-size bias correction applied to TCR pairs. To estimate false discovery rates, a later analysis permuted the HLA or CMV assignments 20 times. A later analysis grouped co-occurring TCRs with DBSCAN, adding TCRdist sequence similarity when clustering within HLA-allele-positive subsets. Repertoires with fewer than 30,000 or more than 120,000 public chains were left out of co-occurrence clustering, as were four to six repertoires with anomalous nucleotide sharing. TCRdb's version of the immuneACCESS table is confined to in-frame rearrangements and falls short of the full clone set. An unresolved V gene accounts for under half of the shortfall where checked; the remainder is of unknown origin. V, J and clone size are taken as reported in that table, and D and trimming were inferred from the DNA itself. Across this sample there are 85,000 to 100,000 clones, with 55% to 75% seen only once. The leading ten clones occupy approximately 3% of the sample.

Taken from the germline V gene, the CDR1 and CDR2 loops are SGHAT and FQNNGV. Taken from cysteine to phenylalanine, the CDR3 has 15 residues. Just the 45-base CDR3 DNA is kept, in frame starting at base 1. Trimming takes 4 bases off V and 2 bases off J; junction bases not matched to a gene: 8. The cohort consisted of some 730 healthy bone marrow donors. At the time of sampling, all cohort members were nominally healthy, though unrecorded immune exposures were likely present. The donor tested CMV seronegative and was one of the 352 seronegative cohort members. Every donor gave a peripheral blood sample, and the peripheral blood mononuclear cells from that sample were used for TCR beta sequencing. The Qiagen DNeasy Blood Extraction Kit was used to extract genomic DNA from the blood cell samples.

The chain is assembled from TRBV11-2 and TRBJ2-7; 7 central bases correspond to TRBD1. The receptor was derived from a man aged 55-75 years in good health and CMV-seronegative. Sequencing input: PBMCs. The CDR3 sequence is CASSSPRTGPYEQYF. In nucleotides, the sequence is TGTGCCAGCAGCTCTCCCCGGACAGGACCCTACGAGCAGTACTTC.